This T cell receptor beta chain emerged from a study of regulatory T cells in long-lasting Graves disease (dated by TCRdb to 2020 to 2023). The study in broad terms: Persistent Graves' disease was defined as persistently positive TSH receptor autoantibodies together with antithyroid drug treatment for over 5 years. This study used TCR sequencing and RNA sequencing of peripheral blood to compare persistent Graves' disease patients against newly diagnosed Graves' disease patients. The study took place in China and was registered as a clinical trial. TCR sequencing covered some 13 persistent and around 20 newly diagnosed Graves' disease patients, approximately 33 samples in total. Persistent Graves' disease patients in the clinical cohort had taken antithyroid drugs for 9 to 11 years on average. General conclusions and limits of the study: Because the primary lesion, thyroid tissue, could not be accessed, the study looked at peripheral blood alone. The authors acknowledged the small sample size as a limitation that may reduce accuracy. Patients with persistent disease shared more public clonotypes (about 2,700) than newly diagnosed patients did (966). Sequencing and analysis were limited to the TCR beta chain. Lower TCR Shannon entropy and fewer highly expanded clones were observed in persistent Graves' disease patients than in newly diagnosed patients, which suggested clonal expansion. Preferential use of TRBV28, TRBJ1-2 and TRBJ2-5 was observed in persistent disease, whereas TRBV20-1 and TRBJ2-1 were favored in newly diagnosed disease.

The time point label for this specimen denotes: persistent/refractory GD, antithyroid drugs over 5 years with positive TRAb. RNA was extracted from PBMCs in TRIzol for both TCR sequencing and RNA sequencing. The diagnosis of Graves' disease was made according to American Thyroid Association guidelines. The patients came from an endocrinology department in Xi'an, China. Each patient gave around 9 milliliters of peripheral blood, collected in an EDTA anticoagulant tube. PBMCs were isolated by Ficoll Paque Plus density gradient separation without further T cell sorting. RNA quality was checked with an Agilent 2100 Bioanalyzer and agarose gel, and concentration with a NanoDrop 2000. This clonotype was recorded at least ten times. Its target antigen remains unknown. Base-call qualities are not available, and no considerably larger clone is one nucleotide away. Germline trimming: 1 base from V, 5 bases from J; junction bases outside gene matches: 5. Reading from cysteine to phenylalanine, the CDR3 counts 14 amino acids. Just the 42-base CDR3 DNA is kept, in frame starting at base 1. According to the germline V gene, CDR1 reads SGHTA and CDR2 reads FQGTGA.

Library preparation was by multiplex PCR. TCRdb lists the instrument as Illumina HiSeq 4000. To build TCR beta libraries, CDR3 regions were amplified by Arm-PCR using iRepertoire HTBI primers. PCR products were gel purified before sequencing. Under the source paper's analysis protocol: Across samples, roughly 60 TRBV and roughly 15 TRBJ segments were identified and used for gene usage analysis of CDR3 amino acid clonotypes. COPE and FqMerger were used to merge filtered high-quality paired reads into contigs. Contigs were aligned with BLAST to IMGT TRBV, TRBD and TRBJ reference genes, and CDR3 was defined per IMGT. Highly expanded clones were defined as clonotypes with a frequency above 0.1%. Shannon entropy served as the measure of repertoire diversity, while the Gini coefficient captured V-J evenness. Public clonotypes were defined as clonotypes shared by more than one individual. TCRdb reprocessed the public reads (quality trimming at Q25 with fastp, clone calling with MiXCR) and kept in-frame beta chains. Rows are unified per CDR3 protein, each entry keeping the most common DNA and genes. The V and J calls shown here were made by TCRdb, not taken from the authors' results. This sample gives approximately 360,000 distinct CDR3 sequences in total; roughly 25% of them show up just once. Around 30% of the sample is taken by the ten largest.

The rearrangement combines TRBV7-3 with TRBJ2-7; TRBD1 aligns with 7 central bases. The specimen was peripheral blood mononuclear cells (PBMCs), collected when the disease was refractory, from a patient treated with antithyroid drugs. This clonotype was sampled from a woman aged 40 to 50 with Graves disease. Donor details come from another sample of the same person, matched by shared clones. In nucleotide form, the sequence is TGTGCCAGCAGCTTAAACGGGGACAGTCACGAGCAGTACTTC. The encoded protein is CASSLNGDSHEQYF.